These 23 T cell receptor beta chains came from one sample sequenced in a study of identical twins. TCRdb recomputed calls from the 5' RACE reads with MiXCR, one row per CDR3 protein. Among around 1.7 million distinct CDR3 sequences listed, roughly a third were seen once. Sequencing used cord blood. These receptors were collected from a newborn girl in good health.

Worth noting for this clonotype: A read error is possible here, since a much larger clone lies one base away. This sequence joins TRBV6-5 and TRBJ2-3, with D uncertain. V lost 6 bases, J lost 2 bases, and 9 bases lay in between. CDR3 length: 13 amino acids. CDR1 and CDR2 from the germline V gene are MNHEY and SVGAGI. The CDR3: CASSELHTDTQYF. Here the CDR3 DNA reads TGTGCCAGCAGCGAACTCCACACAGATACGCAGTATTTT.

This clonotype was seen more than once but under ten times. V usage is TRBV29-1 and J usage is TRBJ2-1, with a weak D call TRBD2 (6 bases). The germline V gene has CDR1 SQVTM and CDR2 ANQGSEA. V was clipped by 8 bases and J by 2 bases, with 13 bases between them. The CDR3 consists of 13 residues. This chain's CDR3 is CSSRRDPYNEQFF. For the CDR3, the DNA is TGCAGCTCTAGGAGGGATCCCTACAATGAGCAGTTCTTC.

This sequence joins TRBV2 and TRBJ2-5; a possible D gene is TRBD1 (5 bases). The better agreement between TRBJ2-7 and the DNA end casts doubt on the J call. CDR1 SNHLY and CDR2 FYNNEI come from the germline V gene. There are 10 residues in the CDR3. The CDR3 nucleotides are TGTGCCACCTGGGGCGACGAGCAGTACTTC. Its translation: CATWGDEQYF.

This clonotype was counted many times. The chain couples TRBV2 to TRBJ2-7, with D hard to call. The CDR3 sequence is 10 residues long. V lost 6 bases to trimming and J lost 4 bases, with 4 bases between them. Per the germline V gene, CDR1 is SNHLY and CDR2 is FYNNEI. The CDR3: CASSQYEQYF. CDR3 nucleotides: TGTGCCAGCAGCCAATACGAGCAGTACTTC. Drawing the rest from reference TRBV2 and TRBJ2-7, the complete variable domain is EPEVTQTPSHQVTQMGQEVILRCVPISNHLYFYWYRQILGQKVEFLVSFYNNEISEKSEIFDDQFSVERPDGSNFTLKIRSTKLEDSAMYFCASSQYEQYFGPGTRLTVT.

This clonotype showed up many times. As DNA, the CDR3 is TGTGCCAGCAGTGAGACAAACACCGGGGAGCTGTTTTTT. This translates into CASSETNTGELFF. V usage is TRBV2 and J usage is TRBJ2-2; D gene ambiguous. Germline CDR1 SNHLY, CDR2 FYNNEI. V was trimmed by 3 bases and J by 2 bases, leaving 4 bases between them. This CDR3 is 13 amino acids long.

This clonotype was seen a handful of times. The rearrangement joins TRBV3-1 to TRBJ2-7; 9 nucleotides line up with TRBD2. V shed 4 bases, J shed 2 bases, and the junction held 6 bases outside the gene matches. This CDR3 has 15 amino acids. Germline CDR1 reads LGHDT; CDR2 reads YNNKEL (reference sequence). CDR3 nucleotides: TGTGCCAGCAGCCTAGCGGGAGTAAAGACCTACGAGCAGTACTTC. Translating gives CASSLAGVKTYEQYF.

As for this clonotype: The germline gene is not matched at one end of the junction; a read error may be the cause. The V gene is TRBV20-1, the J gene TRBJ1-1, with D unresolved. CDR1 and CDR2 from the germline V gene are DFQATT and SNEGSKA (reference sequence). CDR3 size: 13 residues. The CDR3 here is CSASFGQNTEAFF. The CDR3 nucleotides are TGCAGTGCTAGTTTCGGGCAGAACACTGAAGCCTTCTTT.

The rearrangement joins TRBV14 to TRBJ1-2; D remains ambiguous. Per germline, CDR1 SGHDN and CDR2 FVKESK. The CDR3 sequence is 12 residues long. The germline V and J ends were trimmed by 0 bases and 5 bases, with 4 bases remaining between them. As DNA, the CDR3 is TGTGCCAGCAGCCAAGACCAGTATGGCTACACCTTC. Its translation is CASSQDQYGYTF.

CDR3 DNA sequence: TGCAGTGCAAGCGGGGACAGCTCCTATAATTCACCCCTCCACTTT. Its translation: CSASGDSSYNSPLHF. The V call is TRBV20-1, the J call TRBJ1-6, with 7 bases lining up with TRBD1. V was pared by 6 bases and J by 0 bases, with 5 bases of the junction left unmatched. The CDR3 spans 15 residues. Germline V lookup: CDR1 DFQATT, CDR2 SNEGSKA (reference sequence).

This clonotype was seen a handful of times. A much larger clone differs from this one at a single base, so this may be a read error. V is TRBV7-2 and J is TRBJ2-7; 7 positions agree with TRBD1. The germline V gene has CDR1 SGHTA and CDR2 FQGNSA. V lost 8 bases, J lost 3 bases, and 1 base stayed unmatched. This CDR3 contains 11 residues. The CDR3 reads CASPGGYEQYF. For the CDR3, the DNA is TGTGCCAGCCCAGGGGGCTACGAGCAGTACTTC.

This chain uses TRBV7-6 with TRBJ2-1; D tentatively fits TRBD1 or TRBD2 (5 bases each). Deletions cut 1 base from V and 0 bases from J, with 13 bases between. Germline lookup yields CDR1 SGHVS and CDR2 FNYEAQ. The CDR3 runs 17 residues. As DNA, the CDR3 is TGTGCCAGCAGCTTAGTCGGGGCCCGGAGCTCCTACAATGAGCAGTTCTTC. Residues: CASSLVGARSSYNEQFF.

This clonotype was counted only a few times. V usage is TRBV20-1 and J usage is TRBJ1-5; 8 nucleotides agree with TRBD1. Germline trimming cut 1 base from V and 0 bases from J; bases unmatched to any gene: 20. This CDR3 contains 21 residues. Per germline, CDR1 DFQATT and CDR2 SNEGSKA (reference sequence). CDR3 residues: CSARVGQGRWGTPFSNQPQHF. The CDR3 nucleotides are TGCAGTGCTAGAGTCGGACAGGGTCGGTGGGGCACCCCTTTTAGCAATCAGCCCCAGCATTTT.

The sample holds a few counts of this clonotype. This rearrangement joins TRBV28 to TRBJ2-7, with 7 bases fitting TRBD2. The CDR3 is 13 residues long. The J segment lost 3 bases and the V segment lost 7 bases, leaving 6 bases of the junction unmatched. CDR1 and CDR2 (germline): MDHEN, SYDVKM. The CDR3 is CASITGGLYEQYF. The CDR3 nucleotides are TGTGCCAGCATAACGGGAGGTCTCTACGAGCAGTACTTC.

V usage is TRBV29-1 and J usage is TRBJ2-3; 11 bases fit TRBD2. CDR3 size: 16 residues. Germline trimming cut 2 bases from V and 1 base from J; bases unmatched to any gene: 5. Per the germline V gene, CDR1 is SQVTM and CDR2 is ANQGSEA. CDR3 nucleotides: TGCAGCGTTGAACGGACTAGCGGGTTCGGCACAGATACGCAGTATTTT. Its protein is CSVERTSGFGTDTQYF.

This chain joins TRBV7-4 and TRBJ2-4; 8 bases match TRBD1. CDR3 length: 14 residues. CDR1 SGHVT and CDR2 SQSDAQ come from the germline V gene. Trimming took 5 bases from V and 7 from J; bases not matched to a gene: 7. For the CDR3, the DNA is TGTGCCAGCAGCCAGGACAGGGTAGGGAACATTCAGTACTTC. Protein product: CASSQDRVGNIQYF.

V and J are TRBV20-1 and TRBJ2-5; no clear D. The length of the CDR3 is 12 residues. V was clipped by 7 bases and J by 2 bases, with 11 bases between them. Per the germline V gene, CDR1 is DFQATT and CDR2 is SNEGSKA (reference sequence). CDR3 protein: CSESPPQETQYF. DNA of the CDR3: TGCAGTGAAAGCCCACCTCAAGAGACCCAGTACTTC.

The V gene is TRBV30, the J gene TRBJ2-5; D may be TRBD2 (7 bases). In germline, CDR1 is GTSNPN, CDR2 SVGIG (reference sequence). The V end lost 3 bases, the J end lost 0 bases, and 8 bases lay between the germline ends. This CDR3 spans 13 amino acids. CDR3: CAWSGGHQETQYF. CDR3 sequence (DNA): TGTGCCTGGAGCGGGGGGCACCAAGAGACCCAGTACTTC.

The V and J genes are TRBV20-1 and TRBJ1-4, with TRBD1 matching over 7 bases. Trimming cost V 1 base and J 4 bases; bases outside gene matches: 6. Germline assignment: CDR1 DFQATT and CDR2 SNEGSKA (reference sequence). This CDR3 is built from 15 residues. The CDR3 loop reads CSARGSTGINEKLFF. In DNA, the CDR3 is TGCAGTGCTAGAGGCTCGACAGGGATTAATGAAAAACTGTTTTTT.

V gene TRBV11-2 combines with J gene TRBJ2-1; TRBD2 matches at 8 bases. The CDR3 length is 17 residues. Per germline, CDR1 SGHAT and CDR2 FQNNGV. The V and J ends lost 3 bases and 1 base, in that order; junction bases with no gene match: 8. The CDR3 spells CASSFTSGGGSYNEQFF. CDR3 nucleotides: TGTGCCAGCAGCTTTACTAGCGGAGGGGGGTCCTACAATGAGCAGTTCTTC. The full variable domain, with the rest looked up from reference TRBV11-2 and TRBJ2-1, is EAGVAQSPRYKIIEKRQSVAFWCNPISGHATLYWYQQILGQGPKLLIQFQNNGVVDDSQLPKDRFSAERLKGVDSTLKIQPAKLEDSAVYLCASSFTSGGGSYNEQFFGPGTRLTVL.

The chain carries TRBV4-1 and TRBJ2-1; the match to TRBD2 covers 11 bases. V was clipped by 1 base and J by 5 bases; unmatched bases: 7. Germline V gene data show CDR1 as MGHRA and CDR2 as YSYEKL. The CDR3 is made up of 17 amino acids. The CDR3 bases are TGCGCCAGCAGCCAAGTCTGGGTAGCGGGAGGGCACAATGAGCAGTTCTTC. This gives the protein CASSQVWVAGGHNEQFF.

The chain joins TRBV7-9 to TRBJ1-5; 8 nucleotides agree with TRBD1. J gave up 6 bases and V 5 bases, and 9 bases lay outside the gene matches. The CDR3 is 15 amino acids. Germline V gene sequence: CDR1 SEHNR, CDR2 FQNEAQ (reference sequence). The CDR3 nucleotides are TGTGCCAGCAGCCAGGACAGGGTATCTGCTCAGCCCCAGCATTTT. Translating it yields CASSQDRVSAQPQHF.

The CDR3 nucleotides read TGCAGTGCTGGGGGGACTAGCTCCTACGAGCAGTTCTTC. Translated, it gives CSAGGTSSYEQFF. V usage is TRBV20-1 and J usage is TRBJ2-1; TRBD2 agrees at 9 bases. With 5 bases clipped from V and 10 bases from J, the junction kept 9 bases outside the gene matches. The V gene's germline CDR1 is DFQATT and CDR2 SNEGSKA (reference sequence). CDR3 size: 13 residues.

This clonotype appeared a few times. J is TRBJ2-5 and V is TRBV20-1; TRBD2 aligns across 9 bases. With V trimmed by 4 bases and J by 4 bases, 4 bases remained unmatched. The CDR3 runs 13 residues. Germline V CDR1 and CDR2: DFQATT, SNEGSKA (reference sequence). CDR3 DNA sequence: TGCAGTGCTACTAGTAGCGGGAGAGAGACCCAGTACTTC. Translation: CSATSSGRETQYF.